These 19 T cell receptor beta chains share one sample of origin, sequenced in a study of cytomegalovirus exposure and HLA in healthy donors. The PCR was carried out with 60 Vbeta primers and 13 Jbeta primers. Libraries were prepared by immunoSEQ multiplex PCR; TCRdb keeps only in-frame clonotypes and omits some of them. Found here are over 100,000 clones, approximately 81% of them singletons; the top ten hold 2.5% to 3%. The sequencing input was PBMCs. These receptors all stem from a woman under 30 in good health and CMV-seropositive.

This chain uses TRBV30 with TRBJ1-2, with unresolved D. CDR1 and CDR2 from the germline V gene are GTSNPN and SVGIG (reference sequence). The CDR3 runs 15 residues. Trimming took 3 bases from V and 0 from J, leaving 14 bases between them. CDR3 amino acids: CAWSRSWGANYGYTF. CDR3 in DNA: TGTGCCTGGAGCCGCTCATGGGGAGCTAACTATGGCTACACCTTC.

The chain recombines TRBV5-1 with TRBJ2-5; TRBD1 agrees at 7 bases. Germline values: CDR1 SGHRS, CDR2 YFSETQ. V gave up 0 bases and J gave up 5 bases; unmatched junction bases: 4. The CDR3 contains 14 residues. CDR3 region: CASSLEGARETQYF. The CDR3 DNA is TGCGCCAGCAGCTTGGAGGGGGCACGGGAGACCCAGTACTTC.

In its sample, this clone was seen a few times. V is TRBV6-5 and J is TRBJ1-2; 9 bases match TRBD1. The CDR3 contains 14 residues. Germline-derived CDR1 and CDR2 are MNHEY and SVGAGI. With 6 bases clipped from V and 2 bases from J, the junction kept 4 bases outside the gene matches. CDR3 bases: TGTGCCAGCAGACGGACAGGGGTAAACTATGGCTACACCTTC. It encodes CASRRTGVNYGYTF.

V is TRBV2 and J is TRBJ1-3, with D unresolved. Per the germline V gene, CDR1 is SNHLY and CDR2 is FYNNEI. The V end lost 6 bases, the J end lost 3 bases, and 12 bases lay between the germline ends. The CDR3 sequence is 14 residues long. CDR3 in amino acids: CASRKDFYGNTIYF. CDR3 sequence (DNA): TGTGCCAGCAGAAAGGACTTTTATGGAAACACCATATATTTT.

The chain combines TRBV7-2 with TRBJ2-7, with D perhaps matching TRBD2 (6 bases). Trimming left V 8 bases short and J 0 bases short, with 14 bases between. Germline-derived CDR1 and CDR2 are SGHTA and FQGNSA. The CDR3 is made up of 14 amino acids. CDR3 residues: CASGGTLSSYEQYF. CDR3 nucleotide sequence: TGTGCCAGCGGCGGGACTCTCAGCTCCTACGAGCAGTACTTC.

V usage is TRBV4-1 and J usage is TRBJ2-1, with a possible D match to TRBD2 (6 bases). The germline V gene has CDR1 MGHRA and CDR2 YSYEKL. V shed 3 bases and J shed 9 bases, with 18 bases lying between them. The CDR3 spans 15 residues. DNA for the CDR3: TGCGCCAGCAGCCAGGACTTACGGGGGAGGCCTGAGCAGTTCTTC. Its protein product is CASSQDLRGRPEQFF.

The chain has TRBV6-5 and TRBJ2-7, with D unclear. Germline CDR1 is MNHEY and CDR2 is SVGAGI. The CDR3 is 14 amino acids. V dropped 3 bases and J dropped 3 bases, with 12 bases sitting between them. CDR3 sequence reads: CASSYSTRYYEQYF. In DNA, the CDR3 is TGTGCCAGCAGTTATAGCACTCGCTACTACGAGCAGTACTTC.

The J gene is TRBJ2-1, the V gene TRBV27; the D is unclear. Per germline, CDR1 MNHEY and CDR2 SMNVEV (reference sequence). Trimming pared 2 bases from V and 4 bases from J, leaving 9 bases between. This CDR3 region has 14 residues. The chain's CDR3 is CASSLVRSYNEQFF. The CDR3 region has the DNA TGTGCCAGCAGTTTAGTGAGGTCATACAATGAGCAGTTCTTC.

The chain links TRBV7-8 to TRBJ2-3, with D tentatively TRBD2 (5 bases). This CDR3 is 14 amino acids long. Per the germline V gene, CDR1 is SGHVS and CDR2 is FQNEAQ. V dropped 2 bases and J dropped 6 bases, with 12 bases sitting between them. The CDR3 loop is CASSLPGKADTQYF. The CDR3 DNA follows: TGTGCCAGCAGCTTACCCGGGAAGGCGGATACGCAGTATTTT.

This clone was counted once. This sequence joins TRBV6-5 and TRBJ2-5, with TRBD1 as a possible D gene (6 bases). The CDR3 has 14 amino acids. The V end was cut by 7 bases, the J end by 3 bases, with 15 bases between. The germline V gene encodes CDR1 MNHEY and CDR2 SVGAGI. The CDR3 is CASKRTDLKETQYF. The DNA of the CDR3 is TGTGCCAGCAAACGGACAGATTTAAAAGAGACCCAGTACTTC.

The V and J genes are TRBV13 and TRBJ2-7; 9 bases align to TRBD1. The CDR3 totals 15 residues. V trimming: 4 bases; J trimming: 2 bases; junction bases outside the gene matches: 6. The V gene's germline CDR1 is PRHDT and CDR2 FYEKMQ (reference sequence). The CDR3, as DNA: TGTGCCAGCAGCTGGGGACAGGGAAGCGCCTACGAGCAGTACTTC. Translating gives CASSWGQGSAYEQYF.

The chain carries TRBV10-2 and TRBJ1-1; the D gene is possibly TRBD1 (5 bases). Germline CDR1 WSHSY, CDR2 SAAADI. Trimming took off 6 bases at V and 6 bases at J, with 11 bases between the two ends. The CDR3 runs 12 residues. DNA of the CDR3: TGCGCCAGCAGGGCGGGGGTCCCTGAAGCTTTCTTT. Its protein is CASRAGVPEAFF.

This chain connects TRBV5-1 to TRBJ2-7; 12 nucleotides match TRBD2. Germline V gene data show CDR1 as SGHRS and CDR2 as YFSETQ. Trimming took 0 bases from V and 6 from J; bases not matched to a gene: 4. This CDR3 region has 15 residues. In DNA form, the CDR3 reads TGCGCCAGCAGCTTGGTGCTAGCGGGAGGGGCCGAGCAGTACTTC. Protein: CASSLVLAGGAEQYF.

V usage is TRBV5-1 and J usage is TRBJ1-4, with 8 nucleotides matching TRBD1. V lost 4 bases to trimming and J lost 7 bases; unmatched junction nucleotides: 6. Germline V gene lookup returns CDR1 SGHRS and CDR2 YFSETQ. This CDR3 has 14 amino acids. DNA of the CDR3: TGCGCCAGCAGCGGAACAGGGGGAGGTGAAAAACTGTTTTTT. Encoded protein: CASSGTGGGEKLFF.

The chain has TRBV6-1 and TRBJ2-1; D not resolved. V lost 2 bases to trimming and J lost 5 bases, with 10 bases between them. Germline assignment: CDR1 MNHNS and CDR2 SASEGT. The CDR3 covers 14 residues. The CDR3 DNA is TGTGCCAGCAGTGAACCTCAGACTCACAATGAGCAGTTCTTC. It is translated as CASSEPQTHNEQFF.

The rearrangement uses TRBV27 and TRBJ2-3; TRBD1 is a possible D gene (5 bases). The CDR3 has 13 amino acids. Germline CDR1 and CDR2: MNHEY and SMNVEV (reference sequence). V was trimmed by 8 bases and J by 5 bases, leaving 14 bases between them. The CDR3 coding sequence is TGTGCCAGCCTAACCCCGACAGAAGATACGCAGTATTTT. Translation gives CASLTPTEDTQYF.

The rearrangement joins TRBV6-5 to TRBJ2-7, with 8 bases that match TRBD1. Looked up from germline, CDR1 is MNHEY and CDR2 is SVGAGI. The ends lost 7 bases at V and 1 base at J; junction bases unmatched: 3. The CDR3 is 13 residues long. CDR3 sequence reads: CASNRQGSYEQYF. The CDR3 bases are TGTGCCAGCAACAGACAGGGGTCCTACGAGCAGTACTTC.

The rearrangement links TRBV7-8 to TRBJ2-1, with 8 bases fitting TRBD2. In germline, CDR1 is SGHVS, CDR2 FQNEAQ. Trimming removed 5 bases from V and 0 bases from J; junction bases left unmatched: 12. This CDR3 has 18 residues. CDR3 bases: TGTGCCAGCAGCCCCCTACTCTCCGGGAGGGACTCCTACAATGAGCAGTTCTTC. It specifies CASSPLLSGRDSYNEQFF. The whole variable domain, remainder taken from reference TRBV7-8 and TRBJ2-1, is GAGVSQSPRYKVAKRGQDVALRCDPISGHVSLFWYQQALGQGPEFLTYFQNEAQLDKSGLPSDRFFAERPEGSVSTLKIQRTQQEDSAVYLCASSPLLSGRDSYNEQFFGPGTRLTVL.

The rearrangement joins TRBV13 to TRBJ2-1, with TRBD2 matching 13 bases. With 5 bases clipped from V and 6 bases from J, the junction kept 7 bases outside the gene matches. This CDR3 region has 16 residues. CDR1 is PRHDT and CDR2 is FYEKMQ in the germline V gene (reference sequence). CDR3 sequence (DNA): TGTGCCAGCAGCCCAGGGGGACTAGCGGGGCTCAATGAGCAGTTCTTC. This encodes CASSPGGLAGLNEQFF.